The 2 T cell receptor beta chains below all came from one sample that was sequenced in a study of STAT5B mutations in CD4+ large granular lymphocyte leukemia. TCRdb keeps only in-frame clones here, not all; method: immunoSEQ multiplex PCR. Of tens of thousands of clones listed, more than 80% are singletons. Sequenced input: CD4+ T cells from blood buffy coats. All receptors come from a human donor in good health.

The chain recombines TRBV2 with TRBJ1-5, with a weak D call TRBD1 (6 bases). The V gene's germline CDR1 is SNHLY and CDR2 FYNNEI. V dropped 7 bases and J dropped 1 base, with 8 bases sitting between them. The CDR3 runs to 13 residues. CDR3 DNA sequence: TGTGCCAGCAACGACAGGAGCAATCAGCCCCAGCATTTT. Amino acid sequence: CASNDRSNQPQHF.

The V gene is TRBV2, the J gene TRBJ2-1; D might be TRBD2 (5 bases). This CDR3 has 15 amino acids. Germline lookup yields CDR1 SNHLY and CDR2 FYNNEI. Trimming left V 2 bases short and J 6 bases short, with 14 bases between. CDR3: CASSELRGLRNEQFF. CDR3 bases: TGTGCCAGCAGTGAACTCCGCGGACTCCGCAATGAGCAGTTCTTC.